The 21 T cell receptor beta chains below come from one sample, sequenced in a study of tissue T cells after allogeneic stem cell transplantation. The method was immunoSEQ multiplex PCR; TCRdb's version includes in-frame clones alone and lacks a portion of them. Among some 2,600 clones listed, 35% to 55% were seen once. Time point denoted: mouse harvest day 14 after allogeneic transplant. The graft held 10^6 splenic CD5+ T cells and 10^7 T-cell-depleted bone marrow cells. The specimen was gut tissue. All receptors derive from a female BALB/c mouse given C57BL/6 T cells with graft-versus-host disease after an allogeneic hematopoietic cell transplant.

This clone was seen a handful of times. Any gene name here is a mouse gene name. The read terminates 1 residue ahead of where the CDR3 ends, so the germline J gene completes it. The chain links TRBV20 to TRBJ2-5; no firm D call. The CDR3 is 12 amino acids. Germline-derived CDR1 and CDR2 are GFQATS and STVNSAI. V lost 1 base to trimming and J lost 6 bases, with 8 bases between them. The CDR3 reads CGARAPLDTQYF. Partial CDR3 DNA: TGTGGTGCTAGGGCCCCCCTTGACACCCAGTAC. Looking up the rest from reference TRBV20 and TRBJ2-5 gives the full variable domain: GALVYQYPRRTICKSGTSMRMECQAVGFQATSVAWYRQSPQKTFELIALSTVNSAIKYEQNFTQEKFPISHPNLSFSSMTVLNAYLEDRGLYLCGARAPLDTQYFGPGTRLLVL.

This clone has more than one count but fewer than ten. Germline and genes: mouse. Read coverage stops 1 residue before the CDR3 terminus; the germline J gene supplies the remainder. V and J are TRBV26 and TRBJ1-1, with a possible D match to TRBD1 (5 bases). Germline V lookup: CDR1 KGHPV, CDR2 FQNQEV (reference sequence). Trimming cost V 6 bases and J 0 bases, with 11 bases left between them. The CDR3 sequence is 14 residues long. The CDR3 sequence: CASRAGTSNTEVFF. Partial CDR3 DNA: TGTGCCAGCAGGGCAGGGACCTCAAACACAGAAGTCTTC.

In its sample, this clone is medium-sized. The gene symbols are mouse symbols. Read sequence stops 1 residue before the CDR3 end, and the germline J gene provides the missing end. The rearrangement uses TRBV26 and TRBJ2-1; TRBD2 matches 8 bases. With V trimmed by 2 bases and J by 4 bases, 1 base remained unmatched. The CDR3 consists of 14 residues. Per the germline V gene, CDR1 is KGHPV and CDR2 is FQNQEV (reference sequence). The part of the CDR3 DNA that was read is TGTGCCAGCAGTCTGCCTGGGGGGTATGCTGAGCAGTTC. The encoded protein is CASSLPGGYAEQF. The full CDR3 is CASSLPGGYAEQFF.

As for this clone: The gene symbols are mouse symbols. The CDR3 end is not reached by the read, which stops 1 residue before it; the germline J gene fills it in. This chain joins TRBV12-1 and TRBJ2-3, with 7 bases lining up with TRBD2. Germline lookup yields CDR1 SGHSN and CDR2 HYEKVE. With 1 base clipped from V and 1 base from J, the junction kept 1 base outside the gene matches. This CDR3 has 14 amino acids. CDR3 protein: CASSLLGGAETLYF. CDR3 DNA (partial): TGTGCCAGCTCTCTTCTGGGGGGTGCAGAAACGCTGTAT.

Judged by abundance, this clone is medium-sized. The gene symbols are mouse symbols. The read ends 1 residue shy of where the CDR3 ends; the end is completed using the germline J gene. The rearrangement links TRBV16 to TRBJ2-7, with D possibly being TRBD1 or TRBD2 (6 bases each). The length of the CDR3 is 14 residues. Germline lookup yields CDR1 SGHSA and CDR2 FRNQAP. V lost 0 bases to trimming and J lost 5 bases, with 11 bases between them. Incomplete CDR3 DNA: TGTGCAAGCAGCTTAGATGGGGGCGCGGATGAACAGTAC. It codes for CASSLDGGADEQY. The CDR3 reads in full as CASSLDGGADEQYF.

Remarks on this clone: Gene names follow the mouse nomenclature. CDR3 DNA, as far as it was read: TGTGCCAGCAGCAGACAGGGTAGTGCAGAAACGCTGTAT. Its translation: CASSRQGSAETLY. In full, the CDR3 is CASSRQGSAETLYF. V usage is TRBV3 and J usage is TRBJ2-3; TRBD1 matches at 7 bases. The missing CDR3 end, 1 residue past where the read stops, is filled in from the germline J gene. The CDR3 is 14 residues long. Germline trimming cut 5 bases from V and 0 bases from J; bases unmatched to any gene: 2. CDR1 and CDR2 (germline): SNHLY, FYNGKV (reference sequence).

Details on this clone: Germline and genes here are mouse. The read terminates 1 residue ahead of where the CDR3 ends, so the germline J gene completes it. V gene TRBV26 combines with J gene TRBJ2-7, with 7 bases matching TRBD1. Germline CDR1 and CDR2: KGHPV and FQNQEV (reference sequence). The CDR3 has 12 residues. V lost 6 bases, J lost 3 bases, and 2 bases stayed unmatched. The CDR3: CASRQGFYEQYF. CDR3 bases read: TGTGCCAGCAGACAGGGGTTCTATGAACAGTAC.

Turning to this clone: Genes and germline are mouse. The read ends 1 residue shy of where the CDR3 ends; the end is completed using the germline J gene. The chain uses TRBV31 and TRBJ1-1; D unclear. The CDR3 extends over 11 amino acids. CDR1 is GKSSPN and CDR2 is SITVG in the germline V gene. V lost 3 bases to trimming and J lost 3 bases, with 5 bases between them. CDR3 bases read: TGTGCCTGGAGCCGGGACACAGAAGTCTTC. Its translation: CAWSRDTEVF. The full CDR3 protein reads CAWSRDTEVFF.

Regarding this clone: Gene names follow the mouse nomenclature. The CDR3 bases that were read are TGTGCCAGCAGTCTGTCTGCAGCAAACTCCGACTACACC. Translated: CASSLSAANSDYT. In full, the CDR3 reads CASSLSAANSDYTF. The rearrangement links TRBV26 to TRBJ1-2, with no clear D. From the germline J gene comes the end of the CDR3, since the read stops 1 residue before it. V lost 0 bases and J 0 bases, leaving 5 bases between the germline ends. Per the germline V gene, CDR1 is KGHPV and CDR2 is FQNQEV (reference sequence). The CDR3 totals 14 residues.

Comments on this clone: These gene names are mouse names. The read ends 1 residue shy of where the CDR3 ends; the end is completed using the germline J gene. The genes are TRBV3 and TRBJ1-1; weak D call: TRBD1 (6 bases). CDR1 is SNHLY and CDR2 is FYNGKV in the germline V gene (reference sequence). V was pared by 6 bases and J by 1 base, with 9 bases between. The CDR3 loop spans 13 amino acids. Here the CDR3 reads CASRKGQNTEVFF. The covered CDR3 bases are TGTGCCAGCAGGAAGGGACAAAACACAGAAGTCTTC. Full variable domain (remainder filled in from reference TRBV3 and TRBJ1-1): GPKVLQIPSHQIIDMGQMVTLNCDPVSNHLYFYWYKQILGQQMEFLVNFYNGKVMEKSKLFKDQFSVERPDGSYFTLKIQPTALEDSAVYFCASRKGQNTEVFFGKGTRLTVV.

Judged by abundance, this clone is medium-sized. Mouse gene names and germline throughout. The read terminates 1 residue ahead of where the CDR3 ends, so the germline J gene completes it. This chain connects TRBV12-2 to TRBJ1-3; D is ambiguous. CDR3 length: 12 amino acids. CDR1 is SGHLS and CDR2 is HYDKME in the germline V gene. V was shortened by 6 bases and J by 0 bases, with 5 bases between the two germline ends. CDR3 bases read: TGTGCCAGCCGGGCTTCTGGAAATACGCTCTAT. Amino acids: CASRASGNTLY. The whole CDR3 protein is CASRASGNTLYF.

Regarding this clone: Genes and germline are mouse. The missing CDR3 end, 1 residue past where the read stops, is filled in from the germline J gene. The rearrangement links TRBV26 to TRBJ2-5; TRBD2 agrees at 8 bases. The junction had 4 bases not matched to a gene; V was cut back by 4 bases and J by 4 bases. CDR1 and CDR2 from the germline V gene are KGHPV and FQNQEV (reference sequence). CDR3 length: 14 residues. The CDR3 sequence: CASSPPWGEDTQYF. The CDR3 DNA, read in part, is TGTGCCAGCAGTCCCCCCTGGGGGGAAGACACCCAGTAC.

Within the sample, this clone is medium-sized. Gene names and germline match the mouse. The CDR3 goes on 1 residue after the read ends, and that part is filled in from the germline J gene. The chain recombines TRBV19 with TRBJ2-3; either TRBD1 or TRBD2 may fit D (5 bases each). The V gene's germline CDR1 is FNHDT and CDR2 SITEND (reference sequence). Deletions cut 5 bases from V and 0 bases from J, with 10 bases between. The CDR3 contains 14 residues. Incomplete CDR3 DNA: TGTGCCAGCAGCCCCGGGGGTAGTGCAGAAACGCTGTAT. Translated, it gives CASSPGGSAETLY. The CDR3 in full is CASSPGGSAETLYF.

Comments on this clone: The genes are named according to mouse. The read falls 1 residue short of the CDR3 end, and the missing part is taken from the germline J gene. The J gene is TRBJ2-3, the V gene TRBV12-1; the D gene is possibly TRBD1 (5 bases). The CDR3 has 13 amino acids. Trimming took off 4 bases at V and 2 bases at J, with 9 bases between the two ends. Germline CDR1 SGHSN, CDR2 HYEKVE. The part of the CDR3 DNA that was read is TGTGCCAGCTCCCCGACAGTTGCAGAAACGCTGTAT. Encoded protein: CASSPTVAETLY. The full-length CDR3 reads as CASSPTVAETLYF.

This clone is classed as large. Any gene name here is a mouse gene name. The observed sequence ends 1 residue before the CDR3 terminus, with the missing tail filled in from the germline J gene. The chain is built from TRBV26 and TRBJ1-3; no clear D gene. CDR1 is KGHPV and CDR2 is FQNQEV in the germline V gene (reference sequence). This CDR3 comprises 14 residues. V lost 3 bases and J 0 bases, leaving 6 bases between the germline ends. The sequenced CDR3 bases are TGTGCCAGCAGTCTACCGGGTTCTGGAAATACGCTCTAT. It specifies CASSLPGSGNTLY. In full, the CDR3 reads CASSLPGSGNTLYF.

By sample share, this clone is medium-sized. Any gene name here is a mouse gene name. The sequenced fragment ends 1 residue before the CDR3 boundary, so the rest is inferred from the germline J gene. This CDR3 is also generated by other DNA sequences in the sample. This rearrangement joins TRBV12-1 to TRBJ2-1; D possibly corresponds to TRBD2 (6 bases). Germline CDR1 and CDR2: SGHSN and HYEKVE. This CDR3 has 15 residues. V dropped 4 bases and J dropped 0 bases, with 12 bases sitting between them. This CDR3 is CASSPGLFNYAEQFF. The part of the CDR3 DNA that was read is TGTGCCAGCTCCCCCGGACTGTTTAACTATGCTGAGCAGTTC. Full variable domain (missing parts from reference TRBV12-1 and TRBJ2-1): DSGVVQSPRHIIKEKGGRSVLTCIPISGHSNVVWYQQTLGKELKFLIQHYEKVERDKGFLPSRFSVQQFDDYHSEMNMSALELEDSAMYFCASSPGLFNYAEQFFGPGTRLTVL.

Turning to this clone: All gene names here are mouse names. The read gets to within 1 residue of the CDR3 end, and the germline J gene fills in the rest. V usage is TRBV26 and J usage is TRBJ2-4, with a possible D match to TRBD1 (6 bases). Germline assignment: CDR1 KGHPV and CDR2 FQNQEV (reference sequence). The V and J ends lost 4 bases and 0 bases respectively, with 8 bases between them. This CDR3 is built from 14 residues. The DNA read from the CDR3 is TGTGCCAGCAGTCGAACAGGGAGTCAAAACACCTTGTAC. Translating gives CASSRTGSQNTLY. The entire CDR3 sequence reads CASSRTGSQNTLYF.

Note on this clone: Gene names are the mouse ones. The read finishes 1 residue shy of the CDR3 end, and the germline J gene is used to complete it. The chain combines TRBV13-2 with TRBJ2-3, with TRBD2 identical over 8 bases. Germline values: CDR1 NNHNN, CDR2 SYGAGS (reference sequence). Trimming cost V 5 bases and J 0 bases; bases outside gene matches: 2. The CDR3 is 14 residues long. The CDR3 here is CASGTGVSAETLYF. Partial CDR3 DNA: TGTGCCAGCGGGACTGGGGTTAGTGCAGAAACGCTGTAT.

This clone came up a few times. Gene names and germline refer to mouse. Read coverage stops 1 residue before the CDR3 terminus; the germline J gene supplies the remainder. The V call is TRBV13-2, the J call TRBJ2-5; the D gene is possibly TRBD1 (5 bases). Trimming cost V 1 base and J 1 base, with 7 bases left between them. The CDR3 spans 14 residues. Per the germline V gene, CDR1 is NNHNN and CDR2 is SYGAGS (reference sequence). CDR3 loop: CASGDPRDQDTQYF. The covered CDR3 bases are TGTGCCAGCGGTGATCCCAGGGACCAAGACACCCAGTAC.

Within the sample, this clone is medium-sized. Gene names refer to mouse genes. The CDR3 end falls 1 residue outside the read, so it is completed with the germline J gene. This chain links TRBV26 with TRBJ1-3; D is ambiguous. The V gene's germline CDR1 is KGHPV and CDR2 FQNQEV (reference sequence). This CDR3 has 13 residues. V was trimmed by 6 bases and J by 0 bases, leaving 6 bases between them. CDR3 region: CASSRNSGNTLYF. CDR3 DNA, as far as it was read: TGTGCCAGCAGCCGAAATTCTGGAAATACGCTCTAT.

Concerning this clone itself: Genes and germline come from the mouse. With the read ending 1 residue before the CDR3 end, the germline J gene is used to fill in that end. The genes are TRBV12-2 and TRBJ2-5, with D maybe TRBD1 (6 bases). There are 14 residues in the CDR3. Germline loops: CDR1 SGHLS, CDR2 HYDKME. The V gene lost 0 bases and the J gene lost 5 bases, with 11 bases spanning the gap. The sequenced CDR3 bases are TGTGCCAGCTCTCTCCGGGGAGGGGGAGACACCCAGTAC. This codes for CASSLRGGGDTQY. The full CDR3 sequence reads CASSLRGGGDTQYF.